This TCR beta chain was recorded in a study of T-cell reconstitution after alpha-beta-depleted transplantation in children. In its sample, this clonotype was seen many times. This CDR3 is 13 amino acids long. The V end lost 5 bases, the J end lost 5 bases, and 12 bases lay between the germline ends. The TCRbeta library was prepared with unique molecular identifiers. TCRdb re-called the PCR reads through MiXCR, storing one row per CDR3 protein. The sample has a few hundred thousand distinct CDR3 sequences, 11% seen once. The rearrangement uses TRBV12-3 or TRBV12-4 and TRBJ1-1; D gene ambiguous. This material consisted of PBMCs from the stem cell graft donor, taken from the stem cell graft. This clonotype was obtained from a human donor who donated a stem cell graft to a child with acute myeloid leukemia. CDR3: CASSPGVRTEAFF. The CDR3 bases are TGTGCCAGCAGTCCGGGAGTGAGGACTGAAGCTTTCTTT.